This T cell receptor (beta chain) was found in a study of Ad26.COV2.S vaccination and SARS-CoV-2 variants. Study in general: Participant was drawn from the COV1001 Ad26.COV2.S trial arm. In the study, Ad26.COV2.S was injected intramuscularly once, or twice 56 days apart.

Using immunoSEQ multiplex PCR, the repertoire was profiled, and TCRdb retains in-frame clones only, with some absent. In the table there are 300,000 to 350,000 clones, around 84% of which are singletons. Study observations and caveats: Substantial post-vaccination breadth of spike-specific CD8+ and CD4+ T cell responses was reported.

Treatment reported: roughly 19 received Ad26.COV2.S at low or high dose, single or two shots; roughly 5 received placebo; per-sample allocation not given. Sample collection was performed on day 63 after the first vaccine or placebo injection. The sample came from a Boston adult aged 18-55 years. Comment on this clone: The antigen is not known.

This CDR3 has 15 amino acids. The V segment lost 3 bases and the J segment 4 bases; nucleotides outside the gene matches: 6. Germline lookup yields CDR1 SGHRS and CDR2 YFSETQ. The receptor's source is a person aged 18-65 years who received the Ad26.COV2.S COVID-19 vaccine or a placebo. V usage is TRBV5-1 and J usage is TRBJ2-2; 7 bases are shared with TRBD1. The material sequenced was peripheral blood, taken in a trial of Ad26.COV2.S vaccine versus placebo. In nucleotides, the CDR3 is TGCGCCAGCAGCTCCGGGGACAGCAGCACCGGGGAGCTGTTTTTT. Amino acid sequence: CASSSGDSSTGELFF.